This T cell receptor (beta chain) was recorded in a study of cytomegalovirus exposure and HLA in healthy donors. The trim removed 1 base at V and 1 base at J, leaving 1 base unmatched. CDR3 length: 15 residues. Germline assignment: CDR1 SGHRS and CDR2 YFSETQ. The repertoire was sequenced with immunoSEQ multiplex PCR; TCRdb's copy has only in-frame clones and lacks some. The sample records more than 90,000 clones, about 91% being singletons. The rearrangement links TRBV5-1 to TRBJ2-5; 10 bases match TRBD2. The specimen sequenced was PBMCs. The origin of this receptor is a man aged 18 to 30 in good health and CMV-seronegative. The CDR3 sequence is CASSLTSGTQETQYF. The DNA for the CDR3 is TGCGCCAGCAGCTTGACTAGCGGGACCCAAGAGACCCAGTACTTC.